This T cell receptor (beta chain) emerged from a study of cytomegalovirus exposure and HLA in healthy donors. Notes on the study in general: Later work associated around 18,000 TCR beta sequences with HLA alleles at 0.05 false discovery rate. Researchers had no immune exposure information except CMV serostatus available. The study listed some 160 cytomegalovirus-associated TCR beta chains.

Trimming took 0 bases from V and 0 from J, leaving 12 bases between them. Germline CDR1 reads GTSNPN; CDR2 reads SVGIG (reference sequence). The CDR3 spans 16 residues. Samples came from healthy bone marrow donors. The PCR used 60 Vbeta and 13 Jbeta primers. Data came from immunoSEQ multiplex PCR; TCRdb stores just in-frame clones and leaves some out. Of some 180,000 clones listed, about 69% are singletons. Worth noting for this clone: Its antigen is still unknown.

Sequenced material: PBMCs. This clonotype originated in a male donor in good health and CMV-seronegative. This chain uses TRBV30 with TRBJ1-3; no clear D gene. The CDR3 reads CAWSVGLVVSGNTIYF. CDR3 coding DNA: TGTGCCTGGAGTGTTGGTTTAGTAGTCTCTGGAAACACCATATATTTT.